This T cell receptor beta chain was profiled in a study of glioma-infiltrating T cells. Study in general: Target coverage was about 4.5- to 11-fold for about 1 million blood T cells. Study results and limitations: A blood CDR3 motif signature was depleted in highly divergent patients. Non-neoplastic patients had below-expected tissue-blood divergence, while all gliomas exceeded expectation.

Using RNA template, CDR3s of TCR alpha and beta were amplified with iRepertoire arm-PCR. One-step reverse transcription and amplification started from approximately 100-400 ng of tissue mRNA or PBMC total RNA. TCRdb re-called the multiplex PCR reads with MiXCR, one entry per CDR3 protein. The profile shows about 380,000 distinct CDR3 sequences, roughly two fifths of them singletons. V lost 3 bases and J 0 bases, leaving 13 bases between the germline ends. CDR3 size: 16 residues. Germline lookup yields CDR1 KGHDR and CDR2 SFDVKD. Note on this clonotype: Its target is not known.

Sequencing was performed on glioma tissue, nonneoplastic brain tissue, or PBMCs (not recorded which). The sequence was obtained from a human donor with low-grade glioma or glioblastoma, undergoing nonglioma brain surgery, or in good health (not recorded which). V usage is TRBV24-1 and J usage is TRBJ2-5, with D possibly matching TRBD1 (5 bases). This CDR3 reads CATSDIDRLYQETQYF. CDR3 DNA: TGTGCCACCAGTGATATAGACAGATTGTACCAAGAGACCCAGTACTTC.